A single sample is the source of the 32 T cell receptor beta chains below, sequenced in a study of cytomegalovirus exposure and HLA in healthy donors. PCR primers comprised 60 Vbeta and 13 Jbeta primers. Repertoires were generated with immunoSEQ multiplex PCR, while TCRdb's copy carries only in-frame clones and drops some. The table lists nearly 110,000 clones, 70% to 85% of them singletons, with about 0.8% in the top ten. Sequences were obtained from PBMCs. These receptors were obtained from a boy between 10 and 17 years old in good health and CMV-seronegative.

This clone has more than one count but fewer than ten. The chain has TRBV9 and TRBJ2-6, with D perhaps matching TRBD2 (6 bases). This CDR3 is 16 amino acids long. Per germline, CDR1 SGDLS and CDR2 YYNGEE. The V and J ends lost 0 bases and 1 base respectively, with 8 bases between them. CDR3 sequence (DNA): TGTGCCAGCAGCGTAGCAGGGACTTCTGGGGCCAACGTCCTGACTTTC. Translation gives CASSVAGTSGANVLTF.

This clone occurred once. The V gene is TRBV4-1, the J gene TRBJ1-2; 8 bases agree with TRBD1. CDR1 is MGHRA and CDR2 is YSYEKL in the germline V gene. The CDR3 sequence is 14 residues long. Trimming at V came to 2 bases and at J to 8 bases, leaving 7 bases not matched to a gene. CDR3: CASSQLTGVGGYTF. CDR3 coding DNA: TGCGCCAGCAGCCAACTGACAGGGGTCGGCGGCTACACCTTC.

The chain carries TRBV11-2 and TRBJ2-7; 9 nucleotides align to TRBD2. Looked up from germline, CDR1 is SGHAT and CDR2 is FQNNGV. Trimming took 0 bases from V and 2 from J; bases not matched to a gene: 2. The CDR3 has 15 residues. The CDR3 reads CASSLELAGPYEQYF. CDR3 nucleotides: TGTGCCAGCAGCTTAGAACTAGCGGGCCCCTACGAGCAGTACTTC.

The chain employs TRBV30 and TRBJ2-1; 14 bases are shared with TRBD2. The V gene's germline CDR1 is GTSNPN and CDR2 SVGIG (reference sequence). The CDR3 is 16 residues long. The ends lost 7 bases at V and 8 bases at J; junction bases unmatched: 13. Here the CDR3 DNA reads TGTGCCTCAACCCCGGGACTAGCGGGAGTTGTAGATGAGCAGTTCTTC. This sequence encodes CASTPGLAGVVDEQFF.

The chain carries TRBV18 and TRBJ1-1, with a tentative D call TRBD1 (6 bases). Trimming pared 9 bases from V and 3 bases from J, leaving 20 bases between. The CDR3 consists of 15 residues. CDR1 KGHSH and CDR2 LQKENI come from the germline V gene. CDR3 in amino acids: CASLAGQGGYTEAFF. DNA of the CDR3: TGTGCCAGTTTGGCTGGACAAGGGGGATACACTGAAGCTTTCTTT.

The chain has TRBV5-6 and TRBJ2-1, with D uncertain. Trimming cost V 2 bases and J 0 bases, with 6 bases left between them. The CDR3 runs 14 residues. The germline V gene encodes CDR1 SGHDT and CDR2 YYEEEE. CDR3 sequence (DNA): TGTGCCAGCAGCTTAAGTAGCTCCTACAATGAGCAGTTCTTC. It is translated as CASSLSSSYNEQFF.

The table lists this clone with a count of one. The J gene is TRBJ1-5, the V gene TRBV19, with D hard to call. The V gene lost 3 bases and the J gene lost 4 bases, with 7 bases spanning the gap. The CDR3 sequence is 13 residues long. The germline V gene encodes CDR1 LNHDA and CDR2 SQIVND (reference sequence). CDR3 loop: CASSMTGNQPQHF. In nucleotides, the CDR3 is TGTGCCAGTAGTATGACTGGGAATCAGCCCCAGCATTTT.

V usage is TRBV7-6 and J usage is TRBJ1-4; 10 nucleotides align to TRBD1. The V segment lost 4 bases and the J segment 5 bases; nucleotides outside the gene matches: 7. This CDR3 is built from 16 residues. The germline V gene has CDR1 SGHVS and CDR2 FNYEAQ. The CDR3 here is CASSSDRGRGNEKLFF. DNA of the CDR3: TGTGCCAGCAGCTCGGACAGGGGGAGAGGGAATGAAAAACTGTTTTTT. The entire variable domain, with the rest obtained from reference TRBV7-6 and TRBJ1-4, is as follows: GAGVSQSPRYKVTKRGQDVALRCDPISGHVSLYWYRQALGQGPEFLTYFNYEAQQDKSGLPNDRFSAERPEGSISTLTIQRTEQRDSAMYRCASSSDRGRGNEKLFFGSGTQLSVL.

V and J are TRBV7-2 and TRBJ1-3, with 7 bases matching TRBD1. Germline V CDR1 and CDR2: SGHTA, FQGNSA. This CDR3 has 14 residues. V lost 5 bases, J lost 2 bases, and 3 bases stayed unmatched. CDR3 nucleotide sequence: TGTGCCAGCAGCCACAGGGGAACTGGAAACACCATATATTTT. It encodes CASSHRGTGNTIYF.

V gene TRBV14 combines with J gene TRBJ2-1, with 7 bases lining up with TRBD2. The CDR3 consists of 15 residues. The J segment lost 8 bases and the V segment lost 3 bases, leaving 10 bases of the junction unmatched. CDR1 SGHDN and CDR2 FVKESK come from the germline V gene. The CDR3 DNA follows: TGTGCCAGCAGCCACTGGGCGGGAGTGTCCTATGAGCAGTTCTTC. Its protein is CASSHWAGVSYEQFF.

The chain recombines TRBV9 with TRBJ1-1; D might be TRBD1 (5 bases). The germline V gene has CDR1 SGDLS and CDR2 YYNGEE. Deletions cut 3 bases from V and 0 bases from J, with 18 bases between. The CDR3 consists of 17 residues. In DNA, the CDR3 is TGTGCCAGCAGCGCAAGAGGCGGAACAGGATTGAACACTGAAGCTTTCTTT. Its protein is CASSARGGTGLNTEAFF. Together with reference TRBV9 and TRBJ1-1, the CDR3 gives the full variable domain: DSGVTQTPKHLITATGQRVTLRCSPRSGDLSVYWYQQSLDQGLQFLIQYYNGEERAKGNILERFSAQQFPDLHSELNLSSLELGDSALYFCASSARGGTGLNTEAFFGQGTRLTVV.

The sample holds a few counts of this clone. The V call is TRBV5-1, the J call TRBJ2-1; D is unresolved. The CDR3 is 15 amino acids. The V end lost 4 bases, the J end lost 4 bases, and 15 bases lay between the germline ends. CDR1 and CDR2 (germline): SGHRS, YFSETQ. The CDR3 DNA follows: TGCGCCAGCAGCCCCCTAGGCAATAGGTACAATGAGCAGTTCTTC. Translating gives CASSPLGNRYNEQFF. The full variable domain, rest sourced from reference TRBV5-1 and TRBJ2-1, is KAGVTQTPRYLIKTRGQQVTLSCSPISGHRSVSWYQQTPGQGLQFLFEYFSETQRNKGNFPGRFSGRQFSNSRSEMNVSTLELGDSALYLCASSPLGNRYNEQFFGPGTRLTVL.

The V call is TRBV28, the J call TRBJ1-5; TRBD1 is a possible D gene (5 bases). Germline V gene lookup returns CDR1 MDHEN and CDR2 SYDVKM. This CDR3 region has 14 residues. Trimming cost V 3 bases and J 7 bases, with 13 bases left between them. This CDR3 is CASSFRRGEQPQHF. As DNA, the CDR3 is TGTGCCAGCAGTTTCCGCCGGGGGGAACAGCCCCAGCATTTT.

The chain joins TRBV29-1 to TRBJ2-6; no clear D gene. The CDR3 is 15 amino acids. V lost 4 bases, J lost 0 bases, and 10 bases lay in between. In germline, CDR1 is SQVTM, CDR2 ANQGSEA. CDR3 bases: TGCAGCGTTGTATCGTCAGACTCTGGGGCCAACGTCCTGACTTTC. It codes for CSVVSSDSGANVLTF.

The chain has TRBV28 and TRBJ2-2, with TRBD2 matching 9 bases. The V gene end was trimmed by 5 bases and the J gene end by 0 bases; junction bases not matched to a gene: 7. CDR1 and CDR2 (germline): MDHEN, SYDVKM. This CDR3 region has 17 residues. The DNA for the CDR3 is TGTGCCAGCAGTATAGATAGCGGGGGAGCGAACACCGGGGAGCTGTTTTTT. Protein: CASSIDSGGANTGELFF.

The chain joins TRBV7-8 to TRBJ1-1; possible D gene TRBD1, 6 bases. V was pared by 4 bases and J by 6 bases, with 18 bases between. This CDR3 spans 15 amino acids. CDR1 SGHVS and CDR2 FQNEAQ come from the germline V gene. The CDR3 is CASSSWGGRSPEAFF. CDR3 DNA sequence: TGTGCCAGCAGCTCTTGGGGGGGGCGCAGCCCTGAAGCTTTCTTT.

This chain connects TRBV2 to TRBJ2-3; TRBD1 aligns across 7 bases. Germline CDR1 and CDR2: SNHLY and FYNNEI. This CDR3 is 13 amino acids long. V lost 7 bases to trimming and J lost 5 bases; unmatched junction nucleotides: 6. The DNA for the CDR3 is TGTGCCAGCAAAAAGGGGGACAGAGATACGCAGTATTTT. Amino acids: CASKKGDRDTQYF.

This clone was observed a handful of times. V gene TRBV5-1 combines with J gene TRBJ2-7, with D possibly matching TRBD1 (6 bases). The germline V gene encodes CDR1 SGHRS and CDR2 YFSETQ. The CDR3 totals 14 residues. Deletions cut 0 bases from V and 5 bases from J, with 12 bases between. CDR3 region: CASSLAPDSDEQYF. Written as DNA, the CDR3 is TGCGCCAGCAGCTTGGCGCCGGACAGCGACGAGCAGTACTTC. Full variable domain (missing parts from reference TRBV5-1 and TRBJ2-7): KAGVTQTPRYLIKTRGQQVTLSCSPISGHRSVSWYQQTPGQGLQFLFEYFSETQRNKGNFPGRFSGRQFSNSRSEMNVSTLELGDSALYLCASSLAPDSDEQYFGPGTRLTVT.

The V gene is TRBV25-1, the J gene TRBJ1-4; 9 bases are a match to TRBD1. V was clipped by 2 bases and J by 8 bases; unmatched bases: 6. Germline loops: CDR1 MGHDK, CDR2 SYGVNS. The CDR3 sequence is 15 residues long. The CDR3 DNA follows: TGTGCCAGCAGTGAACAACAGGGGGCGCAGGAAAAACTGTTTTTT. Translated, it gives CASSEQQGAQEKLFF.

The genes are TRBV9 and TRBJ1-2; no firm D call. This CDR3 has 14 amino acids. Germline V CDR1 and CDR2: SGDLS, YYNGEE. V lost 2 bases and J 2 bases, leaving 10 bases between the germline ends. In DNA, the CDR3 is TGTGCCAGCAGCGTCGGTGGCGGGAACTATGGCTACACCTTC. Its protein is CASSVGGGNYGYTF.

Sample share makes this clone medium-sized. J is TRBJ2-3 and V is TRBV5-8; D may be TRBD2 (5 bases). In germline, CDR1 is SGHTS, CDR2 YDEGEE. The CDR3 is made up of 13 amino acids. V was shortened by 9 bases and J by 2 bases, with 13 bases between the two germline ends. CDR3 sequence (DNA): TGTGCCAACCGGAGCGGACCCACAGATACGCAGTATTTT. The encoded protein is CANRSGPTDTQYF.

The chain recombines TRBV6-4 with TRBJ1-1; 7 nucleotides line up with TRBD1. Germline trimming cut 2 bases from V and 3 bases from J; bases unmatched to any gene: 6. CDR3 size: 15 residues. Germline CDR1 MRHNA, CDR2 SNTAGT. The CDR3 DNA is TGTGCCAGCAGTGACCGTGTAGGGGGCTACACTGAAGCTTTCTTT. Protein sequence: CASSDRVGGYTEAFF.

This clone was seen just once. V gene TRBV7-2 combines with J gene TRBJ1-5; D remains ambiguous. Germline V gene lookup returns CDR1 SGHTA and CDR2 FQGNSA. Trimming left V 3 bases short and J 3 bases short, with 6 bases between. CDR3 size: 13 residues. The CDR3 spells CASSFSPNQPQHF. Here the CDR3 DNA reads TGTGCCAGCAGCTTCAGTCCCAATCAGCCCCAGCATTTT. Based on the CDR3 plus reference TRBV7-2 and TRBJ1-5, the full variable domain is GAGVSQSPSNKVTEKGKDVELRCDPISGHTALYWYRQSLGQGLEFLIYFQGNSAPDKSGLPSDRFSAERTGGSVSTLTIQRTQQEDSAVYLCASSFSPNQPQHFGDGTRLSIL.

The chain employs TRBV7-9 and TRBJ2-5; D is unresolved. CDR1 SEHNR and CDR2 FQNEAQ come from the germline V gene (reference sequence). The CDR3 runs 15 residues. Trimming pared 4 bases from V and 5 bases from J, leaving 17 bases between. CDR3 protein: CASSSPLSTRETQYF. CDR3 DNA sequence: TGTGCCAGCAGCTCCCCCCTGTCTACGCGGGAGACCCAGTACTTC.

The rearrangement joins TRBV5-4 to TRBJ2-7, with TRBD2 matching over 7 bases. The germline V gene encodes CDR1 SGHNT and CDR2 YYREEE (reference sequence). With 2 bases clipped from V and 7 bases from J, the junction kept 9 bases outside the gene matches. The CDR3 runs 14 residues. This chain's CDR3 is CASSLAADGGEQYF. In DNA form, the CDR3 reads TGTGCCAGCAGCTTAGCAGCGGACGGGGGGGAGCAGTACTTC.

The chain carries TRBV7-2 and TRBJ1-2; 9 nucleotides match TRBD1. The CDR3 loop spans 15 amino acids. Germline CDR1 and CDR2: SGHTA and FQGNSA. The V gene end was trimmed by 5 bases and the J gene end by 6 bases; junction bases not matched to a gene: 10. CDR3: CASSAHRGPFDGYTF. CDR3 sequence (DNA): TGTGCCAGCAGCGCCCACAGGGGGCCTTTCGATGGCTACACCTTC.

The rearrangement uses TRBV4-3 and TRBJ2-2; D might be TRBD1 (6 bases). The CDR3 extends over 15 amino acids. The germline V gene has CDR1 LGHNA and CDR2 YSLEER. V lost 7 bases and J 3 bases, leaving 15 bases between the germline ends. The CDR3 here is CASTLAAGDTGELFF. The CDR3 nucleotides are TGCGCCAGCACCCTTGCGGCAGGGGACACCGGGGAGCTGTTTTTT.

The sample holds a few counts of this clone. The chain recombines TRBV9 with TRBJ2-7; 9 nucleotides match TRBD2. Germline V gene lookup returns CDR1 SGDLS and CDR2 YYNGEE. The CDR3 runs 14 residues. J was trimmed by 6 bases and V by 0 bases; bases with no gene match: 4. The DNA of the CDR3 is TGTGCCAGCAGCGTAGTAGCGGGAGTTGCCGAGCAGTACTTC. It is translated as CASSVVAGVAEQYF.

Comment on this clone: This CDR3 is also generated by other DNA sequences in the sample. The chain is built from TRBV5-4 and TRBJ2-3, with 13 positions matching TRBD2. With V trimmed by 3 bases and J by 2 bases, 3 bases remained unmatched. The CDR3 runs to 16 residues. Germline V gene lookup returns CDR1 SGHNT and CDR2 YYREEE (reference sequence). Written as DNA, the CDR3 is TGTGCCAGCAGCTCCGGACTAGCGGGAGTCACAGATACGCAGTATTTT. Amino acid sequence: CASSSGLAGVTDTQYF. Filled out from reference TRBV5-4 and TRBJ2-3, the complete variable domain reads ETGVTQSPTHLIKTRGQQVTLRCSSQSGHNTVSWYQQALGQGPQFIFQYYREEENGRGNFPPRFSGLQFPNYSSELNVNALELDDSALYLCASSSGLAGVTDTQYFGPGTRLTVL.

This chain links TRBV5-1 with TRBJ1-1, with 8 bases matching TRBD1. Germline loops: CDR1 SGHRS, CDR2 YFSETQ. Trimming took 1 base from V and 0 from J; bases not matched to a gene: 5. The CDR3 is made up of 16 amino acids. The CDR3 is CASSLLGQGVNTEAFF. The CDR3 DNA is TGCGCCAGCAGCTTGCTCGGACAGGGTGTGAACACTGAAGCTTTCTTT. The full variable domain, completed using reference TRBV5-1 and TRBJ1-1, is KAGVTQTPRYLIKTRGQQVTLSCSPISGHRSVSWYQQTPGQGLQFLFEYFSETQRNKGNFPGRFSGRQFSNSRSEMNVSTLELGDSALYLCASSLLGQGVNTEAFFGQGTRLTVV.

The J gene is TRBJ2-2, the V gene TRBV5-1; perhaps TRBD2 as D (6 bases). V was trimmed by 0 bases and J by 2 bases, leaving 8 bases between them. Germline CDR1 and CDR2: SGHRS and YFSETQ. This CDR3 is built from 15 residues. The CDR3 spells CASSLGGVNTGELFF. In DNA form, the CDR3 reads TGCGCCAGCAGCTTGGGCGGGGTTAACACCGGGGAGCTGTTTTTT.

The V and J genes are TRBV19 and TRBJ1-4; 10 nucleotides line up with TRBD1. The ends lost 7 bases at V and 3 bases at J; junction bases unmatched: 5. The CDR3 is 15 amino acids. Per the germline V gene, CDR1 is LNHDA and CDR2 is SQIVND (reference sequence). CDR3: CASKDRGVANEKLFF. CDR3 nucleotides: TGTGCCAGTAAGGACAGGGGGGTGGCTAATGAAAAACTGTTTTTT. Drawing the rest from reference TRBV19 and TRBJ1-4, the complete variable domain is DGGITQSPKYLFRKEGQNVTLSCEQNLNHDAMYWYRQDPGQGLRLIYYSQIVNDFQKGDIAEGYSVSREKKESFPLTVTSAQKNPTAFYLCASKDRGVANEKLFFGSGTQLSVL.